Each of the 22 T cell receptor beta chains below was sequenced from the same sample in a study of molecular identifiers for immune sequencing clone quantification (dated by TCRdb to 2017 to 2018). Receptor libraries were prepared by PCR. The run used a NextSeq 500. Clones were called with MiXCR by TCRdb after fastp trimmed the public reads at Q25, and only in-frame beta chains were retained. Every entry covers one CDR3 protein and lists the most common genes and DNA from its rows. In all, the sample holds about half a million distinct CDR3 sequences, and approximately 25% of those were seen once. Under 0.8% of the sample belongs to the ten largest clones. The sequencing sample was made of naive CD8+ T cells from blood, with Jurkat cell RNA spiked in. This sample's cell subset or site label indicates: FACS-sorted CD8+CD4-CCR7+CD45RA+ naive T cells. The receptors stem from a human donor in good health. Some libraries in this study had Jurkat cell RNA spiked in.

A remark on this clonotype: This sequence may be a read error, since a much larger clone differs from it by one base. The chain recombines TRBV4-3 with TRBJ1-4; D perhaps matches TRBD1 (5 bases). Trimming shortened V by 4 bases and J by 0 bases, and 12 bases separated the two germline ends. Germline lookup yields CDR1 LGHNA and CDR2 YSLEER. The CDR3 sequence is 16 residues long. This chain's CDR3 is CASSPARGATNEKLFF. CDR3 coding DNA: TGCGCCAGCAGCCCGGCGAGGGGTGCAACTAATGAAAAACTGTTTTTT.

This clonotype was picked up a small number of times. The chain links TRBV6-5 to TRBJ1-1; D gene uncertain. The ends were cut back, 5 bases at V and 2 bases at J, with 9 bases in the middle. Germline CDR1 reads MNHEY; CDR2 reads SVGAGI. This CDR3 has 13 residues. The CDR3 region has the DNA TGTGCCAGCAGTAGTTCGAGAAACACTGAAGCTTTCTTT. Its translation is CASSSSRNTEAFF.

The chain carries TRBV7-6 and TRBJ2-1, with 11 bases matching TRBD2. There are 17 residues in the CDR3. Germline values: CDR1 SGHVS, CDR2 FNYEAQ. Trimming took 1 base from V and 1 from J; bases not matched to a gene: 3. CDR3 in amino acids: CASSLETSGVSYNEQFF. The DNA for the CDR3 is TGTGCCAGCAGCTTAGAGACTAGCGGGGTTTCCTACAATGAGCAGTTCTTC.

A note on this clonotype: The final CDR3 position lacks the conserved phenylalanine or tryptophan, pointing to a likely read error. This sequence joins TRBV6-5 and TRBJ2-2; D gene uncertain. CDR3 length: 13 amino acids. CDR1 MNHEY and CDR2 SVGAGI come from the germline V gene. CDR3 protein: CASSYINTVELFV. In nucleotides, the CDR3 is TGTGCCAGCAGTTACATCAACACCGTGGAGCTGTTTGTT.

The chain combines TRBV7-9 with TRBJ2-7; tentatively, D is TRBD2 (6 bases). Germline lookup yields CDR1 SEHNR and CDR2 FQNEAQ (reference sequence). The CDR3 totals 15 residues. V was trimmed by 1 base and J by 3 bases, leaving 13 bases between them. CDR3 DNA sequence: TGTGCCAGCAGCTTAGTGCGGGGTAATAGCTACGAGCAGTACTTC. Protein product: CASSLVRGNSYEQYF.

CDR3 protein: CASSQEGRLNYEGYTF. In DNA, the CDR3 is TGCGCCAGCAGCCAAGAAGGACGGTTGAATTATGAGGGCTACACCTTC. V is TRBV4-1 and J is TRBJ1-2; the D is unclear. The CDR3 has 16 residues. V shed 0 bases and J shed 8 bases, with 19 bases lying between them. Germline CDR1 is MGHRA and CDR2 is YSYEKL.

This clonotype occurred a few times. This chain links TRBV18 with TRBJ2-5; D not resolved. Germline V gene lookup returns CDR1 KGHSH and CDR2 LQKENI. V lost 2 bases and J lost 5, with 15 bases in between. The CDR3 extends over 15 amino acids. DNA for the CDR3: TGTGCCAGCTCACCAGAAATCAGCGTCAGGGAGACCCAGTACTTC. Its translation: CASSPEISVRETQYF.

This clonotype has only one observation. The rearrangement uses TRBV10-3 and TRBJ2-3; 9 bases agree with TRBD1. Trimming at V came to 2 bases and at J to 5 bases, leaving 2 bases not matched to a gene. Germline V lookup: CDR1 ENHRY, CDR2 SYGVKD. The CDR3 consists of 14 residues. CDR3 sequence: CAISEGQGQDTQYF. The CDR3, as DNA: TGTGCCATCAGTGAGGGACAGGGGCAAGATACGCAGTATTTT.

About this clonotype itself: This may arise from a read error, as a much more abundant clone is one base away. The V call is TRBV28, the J call TRBJ2-7, with D hard to call. Germline assignment: CDR1 MDHEN and CDR2 SYDVKM. CDR3 size: 14 residues. This chain's CDR3 is CASRPLLAAYEQCF. CDR3 sequence (DNA): TGTGCCAGCAGGCCCCTCTTGGCTGCCTACGAGCAGTGCTTC.

Comments on this clonotype: A much larger clone lies one base from this, so it may be a read error. The chain is built from TRBV6-2 or TRBV6-3 and TRBJ2-7; 9 positions agree with TRBD2. The V and J ends lost 3 bases and 9 bases, in that order; junction bases with no gene match: 9. Germline lookup yields CDR1 MNHEY and CDR2 SVGEGT. The CDR3 consists of 14 residues. The CDR3 region has the DNA TGTGCCAGCAGTTATGGTGGCGGGAGGGACGCGCAGTACTTC. Translation gives CASSYGGGRDAQYF.

The chain carries TRBV6-6 and TRBJ2-1; the match to TRBD2 covers 9 bases. CDR1 and CDR2 (germline): MNHNY, SVGAGI (reference sequence). CDR3 length: 17 amino acids. V dropped 6 bases and J dropped 6; count of bases not matched to a gene: 15. The CDR3 bases are TGTGCCAGCAGGGCAGCGGGGGGCTCGTTCCCCTTCAATGAGCAGTTCTTC. Residues: CASRAAGGSFPFNEQFF.

At least ten counts were recorded for this clonotype. The V and J genes are TRBV11-2 and TRBJ1-5, with D perhaps matching TRBD1 (6 bases). V lost 5 bases, J lost 0 bases, and 11 bases lay in between. The CDR3 extends over 15 amino acids. Germline CDR1 reads SGHAT; CDR2 reads FQNNGV. The CDR3 loop reads CASSVQGNSNQPQHF. CDR3 in DNA: TGTGCCAGCAGCGTACAGGGAAATAGCAATCAGCCCCAGCATTTT.

Turning to this clonotype: Given the absence of the conserved phenylalanine or tryptophan at the CDR3 end, a read error is likely. The DNA is left out, because the CDR3 cannot be placed on it with certainty; the CDR3 is given as TCRdb lists it. The gene calls are TRBV9 and TRBJ1-4. Looked up from germline, CDR1 is SGDLS and CDR2 is YYNGEE. Inclusive of both ends, the CDR3 amounts to 15 amino acids. CDR3 protein: CASSVAGNSNERLLV.

This clonotype has just a few counts. The chain carries TRBV10-3 and TRBJ1-1; TRBD1 might be the D (6 bases). Trimming stripped 6 bases from V and 1 base from J, with 12 bases between. The CDR3 loop spans 14 amino acids. Germline loops: CDR1 ENHRY, CDR2 SYGVKD. The CDR3 reads CAISAGASNTEAFF. In DNA form, the CDR3 reads TGTGCCATCAGCGCAGGGGCTTCGAACACTGAAGCTTTCTTT.

In this sample, this clonotype turned up many times. This chain uses TRBV6-6 with TRBJ2-7, with 8 bases matching TRBD1. The CDR3 has 16 amino acids. V dropped 7 bases and J dropped 0; count of bases not matched to a gene: 11. Germline-derived CDR1 and CDR2 are MNHNY and SVGAGI (reference sequence). The CDR3 bases are TGTGCCAGCACCGCCTTCGGACAGGGAAGCTCCTACGAGCAGTACTTC. As protein: CASTAFGQGSSYEQYF.

Regarding this clonotype: Just one base apart from a much larger clone, this may be a read error. The chain joins TRBV29-1 to TRBJ2-3; D perhaps matches TRBD2 (5 bases). In germline, CDR1 is SQVTM, CDR2 ANQGSEA. The CDR3 extends over 13 amino acids. Trimming pared 4 bases from V and 6 bases from J, leaving 14 bases between. The CDR3 DNA sequence: TGCAGCGTTGGAGAAGAGGAGGCGGATACGCAGTATTTT. The encoded protein is CSVGEEEADTQYF.

This clonotype was seen a single time. The rearrangement uses TRBV4-3 and TRBJ1-6; no firm D call. CDR3 length: 17 residues. From germline, CDR1 is LGHNA and CDR2 YSLEER. The V end was cut by 0 bases, the J end by 0 bases, with 9 bases between. CDR3 nucleotides: TGCGCCAGCAGCCAAGACGACATGAGCTCCTATAATTCACCCCTCCACTTT. Its translation is CASSQDDMSSYNSPLHF.

With regard to this clonotype: A junction boundary mismatches the germline segment, possibly from a read error. The chain couples TRBV5-6 to TRBJ1-2; TRBD1 matches at 7 bases. The CDR3 loop spans 15 amino acids. Germline V gives CDR1 SGHDT, CDR2 YYEEEE. The CDR3 loop is CASSLERQGDYDYTF. Written as DNA, the CDR3 is TGTGCCAGCAGCTTGGAACGACAGGGAGACTATGACTACACCTTC.

This clonotype has ten or more counts. The chain couples TRBV29-1 to TRBJ2-7; a possible D gene is TRBD2 (6 bases). V lost 7 bases and J lost 1, with 11 bases in between. Germline CDR1 SQVTM, CDR2 ANQGSEA. The CDR3 has 12 residues. CDR3 sequence (DNA): TGCAGCGCGGAGGGACTTTCCTACGAGCAGTACTTC. This translates into CSAEGLSYEQYF.

This clonotype was counted only a few times. The CDR3 DNA follows: TGCGCCAGCAGCCAAGGAAACAGGGCCAATTCACCCCTCCACTTT. Its protein is CASSQGNRANSPLHF. V is TRBV4-1 and J is TRBJ1-6, with a tentative D call TRBD1 (6 bases). Trimming left V 1 base short and J 7 bases short, with 11 bases between. CDR1 MGHRA and CDR2 YSYEKL come from the germline V gene. The CDR3 spans 15 residues.

A few counts support this clonotype. This rearrangement joins TRBV10-3 to TRBJ1-2; D possibly corresponds to TRBD1 (6 bases). The CDR3 length is 15 residues. Germline V gene lookup returns CDR1 ENHRY and CDR2 SYGVKD. With 2 bases removed from V and 1 base from J, the gap between germline ends came to 11 bases. Here the CDR3 DNA reads TGTGCCATCAGTGAGGGCAGGACAGATAACTATGGCTACACCTTC. Translated, it gives CAISEGRTDNYGYTF.

With regard to this clonotype: Sequence at one end of the junction differs from germline and may be a read error. J is TRBJ2-3 and V is TRBV11-2; 11 bases line up with TRBD2. The CDR3 runs 17 residues. The germline V gene encodes CDR1 SGHAT and CDR2 FQNNGV. CDR3 nucleotides: TGTGCCAGCAGCACGTTAGCGGGGGGGCGTTCCGCAGATACGCGGTATTTT. Translation gives CASSTLAGGRSADTRYF.